The 9 T cell receptor beta chains reported below all come from one sample, sequenced in a study of T cell changes during pregnancy in multiple sclerosis. Data came from immunoSEQ multiplex PCR; TCRdb stores just in-frame clones and leaves some out. The sample records just under 100,000 clones, roughly 92% being singletons. The specimen was peripheral blood, collected after pregnancy. The receptor set was obtained from a female donor with multiple sclerosis, enrolled in a pregnancy study.

The CDR3 coding sequence is TGTGCCAGCAGCCAACAGGGTACTTTGAACACTGAAGCTTTCTTT. It yields the protein CASSQQGTLNTEAFF. The V gene is TRBV7-2, the J gene TRBJ1-1; D perhaps matches TRBD1 (6 bases). In germline, CDR1 is SGHTA, CDR2 FQGNSA. Deletions cut 5 bases from V and 0 bases from J, with 13 bases between. CDR3 length: 15 amino acids.

This clone occurred once. This chain connects TRBV5-6 to TRBJ1-1; TRBD1 agrees at 8 bases. With 0 bases clipped from V and 1 base from J, the junction kept 8 bases outside the gene matches. This CDR3 is built from 17 residues. Germline CDR1 SGHDT, CDR2 YYEEEE. The CDR3 loop reads CASSLDRGRIGNTEAFF. The CDR3 DNA follows: TGTGCCAGCAGCTTGGACAGGGGGAGGATCGGGAACACTGAAGCTTTCTTT.

This chain links TRBV5-1 with TRBJ1-2, with D maybe TRBD1 (5 bases). Germline V lookup: CDR1 SGHRS, CDR2 YFSETQ. This CDR3 comprises 12 residues. V was clipped by 5 bases and J by 4 bases, with 9 bases between them. Here the CDR3 reads CASRGGGYGYTF. CDR3 bases: TGCGCCAGCAGGGGCGGGGGCTATGGCTACACCTTC.

The chain has TRBV19 and TRBJ2-4, with 8 bases fitting TRBD1. Per germline, CDR1 LNHDA and CDR2 SQIVND (reference sequence). CDR3 length equals 14 residues. V lost 4 bases, J lost 5 bases, and 4 bases stayed unmatched. In DNA, the CDR3 is TGTGCCAGTAGTAGCAGGGGGCGCGAAAACATTCAGTACTTC. Translated, it gives CASSSRGRENIQYF.

V and J are TRBV11-1 and TRBJ2-3; 8 bases line up with TRBD2. V dropped 2 bases and J dropped 4; count of bases not matched to a gene: 8. Germline assignment: CDR1 SGHAT and CDR2 FQDESV (reference sequence). The CDR3 totals 16 residues. The CDR3, as DNA: TGTGCCAGCAGCTTATTAAGGACTAGCTCGTCAGATACGCAGTATTTT. It translates to CASSLLRTSSSDTQYF. The full variable domain, in which reference TRBV11-1 and TRBJ2-3 provide the parts outside the CDR3, is EAEVAQSPRYKITEKSQAVAFWCDPISGHATLYWYRQILGQGPELLVQFQDESVVDDSQLPKDRFSAERLKGVDSTLKIQPAELGDSAMYLCASSLLRTSSSDTQYFGPGTRLTVL.

This clone appeared a few times. The chain recombines TRBV5-1 with TRBJ2-2; D is ambiguous. V was pared by 2 bases and J by 7 bases, with 3 bases between. The germline V gene encodes CDR1 SGHRS and CDR2 YFSETQ. CDR3 length: 11 amino acids. CDR3 coding DNA: TGCGCCAGCAGCTTCGGCGGGGAGCTGTTTTTT. As protein: CASSFGGELFF.

The chain has TRBV11-2 and TRBJ2-1; 10 nucleotides line up with TRBD1. The CDR3 is made up of 14 amino acids. Germline trimming cut 7 bases from V and 7 bases from J; bases unmatched to any gene: 7. The germline V gene encodes CDR1 SGHAT and CDR2 FQNNGV. The CDR3 DNA reads TGTGCCAGCACCCGGGACAGGGGAAGGAATGAGCAGTTCTTC. The encoded protein is CASTRDRGRNEQFF.

V usage is TRBV5-6 and J usage is TRBJ1-2, with TRBD1 identical over 7 bases. V shed 2 bases, J shed 8 bases, and the junction held 6 bases outside the gene matches. The germline gives CDR1 SGHDT, CDR2 YYEEEE. CDR3 length: 13 amino acids. Here the CDR3 DNA reads TGTGCCAGCAGCTTACCGACAGGGCCAGGCTACACCTTC. This encodes CASSLPTGPGYTF.

This chain links TRBV7-2 with TRBJ2-5; possibly TRBD1 for D (5 bases). This CDR3 is built from 14 residues. The V end lost 11 bases, the J end lost 2 bases, and 18 bases lay between the germline ends. Germline assignment: CDR1 SGHTA and CDR2 FQGNSA. The CDR3 loop reads CAGSRAGRQETQYF. In nucleotides, the CDR3 is TGTGCCGGGTCCCGGGCAGGGCGACAAGAGACCCAGTACTTC. Based on the CDR3 plus reference TRBV7-2 and TRBJ2-5, the full variable domain is GAGVSQSPSNKVTEKGKDVELRCDPISGHTALYWYRQSLGQGLEFLIYFQGNSAPDKSGLPSDRFSAERTGGSVSTLTIQRTQQEDSAVYLCAGSRAGRQETQYFGPGTRLLVL.